A selection of T cell receptor beta chains follows, all from one sample in a study of spatial heterogeneity in lung cancer. TCRdb passed the 5' RACE reads through MiXCR, listing each CDR3 protein once. The table lists some 2,000 distinct CDR3 sequences, around 10% of them singletons. The sequencing used lung tumor tissue, collected at surgery. The receptors come from a female donor with early-stage non-small cell lung cancer. Both conserved end residues are part of each CDR3. The order of the fields is CDR3 length, J gene, V gene, clone size, D gene, CDR3 DNA, CDR3 protein. The D gene is left open where the match is weak. Part of the rows lack a size; the others show once, few, many or a class for expanded clones.

>14|TRBJ2-2|TRBV5-1|medium-sized|TRBD1
TGCGCCAGCAGCTCACAGGGGGCGACCGGGGAGCTGTTTTTT
CASSSQGATGELFF
>15|TRBJ1-3|TRBV2|NA|NA
TGTGCCAGCACCAGGAACCCCCAGGCGGGAAACACCATATATTTT
CASTRNPQAGNTIYF
>12|TRBJ2-5|TRBV19|medium-sized|NA
TGTGCCTGCCCCGGGCCCCTGGAGACCCAGTACTTC
CACPGPLETQYF
>14|TRBJ2-7|TRBV7-9|medium-sized|TRBD2
TGTGCCAGCAGCTCCGGGACTACTCTCTACGAGCAGTACTTC
CASSSGTTLYEQYF
>14|TRBJ2-1|TRBV2|medium-sized|NA
TGTGCCAGCGAGTACGGGACTGGCTACAATGAGCAGTTCTTC
CASEYGTGYNEQFF
>14|TRBJ2-1|TRBV28|medium-sized|NA
TGTGCCAGCCGGGGGGCAATCTCCTACAATGAGCAGTTCTTC
CASRGAISYNEQFF
>15|TRBJ1-1|TRBV7-2|NA|NA
TGTGCCAGCAGCTTAAATCGGGGGGGACTCTCTGAAGCTTTCTTT
CASSLNRGGLSEAFF
>13|TRBJ2-7|TRBV28|large|NA
TGTGCCAGCAGGCAGGACAGTGTCCACGAGCAGTACTTC
CASRQDSVHEQYF
>14|TRBJ1-1|TRBV7-9|medium-sized|NA
TGTGCCAGTAGCCTTCGGGGGCAGAACACTGAAGCTTTCTTT
CASSLRGQNTEAFF
>15|TRBJ1-2|TRBV5-1|medium-sized|NA
TGCGCCAGCAGCCCCCGGGTCACTGCTAACTATGGCTACACCTTC
CASSPRVTANYGYTF
>16|TRBJ2-3|TRBV7-8|medium-sized|TRBD2
TGTGCCAGCAGCTTAGAGGATCTAGCGGGCACAGATACGCAGTATTTT
CASSLEDLAGTDTQYF
>15|TRBJ2-2|TRBV6-5|NA|NA
TGTGCCAGCAGTTACAGGCGGATGAACACCGGGGAGCTGTTTTTT
CASSYRRMNTGELFF
>16|TRBJ1-1|TRBV18|NA|NA
TGTGCCAGCTCCGACGCGGCGCGGGGGATGAACACTGAAGCTTTCTTT
CASSDAARGMNTEAFF
>14|TRBJ1-2|TRBV6-5|medium-sized|TRBD1
TGTGCCAGCAGTGTCTCCGGGACAGGCTATGGCTACACCTTC
CASSVSGTGYGYTF